One T cell receptor beta chain is described in this entry. With 4 bases removed from V and 11 bases from J, the gap between germline ends came to 14 bases. This CDR3 region has 12 residues. Germline loops: CDR1 SGHTA, CDR2 FQGNSA. The sample originates from a study of response to subunit inactivated influenza vaccine. TCRdb called the RT-PCR reads again in MiXCR, with one record for every CDR3 protein. The sample carries about 570,000 distinct CDR3 sequences, about 11% recorded once. Separately, the same data were catalogued under a study of T cells expressing NK-cell markers. This second study says: cDNA encoding TCR beta was synthesized via 5'RACE template switching incorporating UMIs. The TCR beta repertoires were obtained from sorted CD3+CD56+NKG2C+, CD3+CD56+NKG2C- and CD3+CD56-NKG2C+ T cells. Among CD8+ T cells from six donors, dominant NKG2C+ clonotypes accounted for roughly 1.0-7.0%. The HCMV specificity of the expanded NKG2C+ T cell clones stayed unresolved.

This clonotype was sampled from a middle-aged man who received an inactivated influenza vaccine. The source was PBMCs from blood, collected on the day of vaccination. V usage is TRBV7-2 and J usage is TRBJ1-1; no reliable D call. CDR3 nucleotides: TGTGCCAGCAGCTCCCGGACCCCCCCGGCTTTCTTT. Residues: CASSSRTPPAFF.